The 27 T cell receptor beta chains presented below share a single source sample, sequenced in a study of beta chain features in type 1 diabetes. Antigens for these TCRs are unknown. TCRB transcripts that were expressed got sequenced, as all of the isolated RNA had been reverse transcribed. Profiled with immunoSEQ multiplex PCR; TCRdb holds only in-frame clones, not every one. Among hundreds of thousands of clones listed, about 14% were seen once. Points from the study as a whole: In all four CD4+ subsets, TCRB CDR3 length was significantly, moderately reduced in type 1 diabetes.

The sequenced sample consisted of naive CD4+ T cells from blood. These TCRs come from a man between 18 and 29 years old with type 1 diabetes.

This clone has more than one count but fewer than ten. The chain employs TRBV5-4 and TRBJ2-5, with a possible D match to TRBD2 (5 bases). V lost 4 bases and J lost 2, with 9 bases in between. CDR1 SGHNT and CDR2 YYREEE come from the germline V gene (reference sequence). CDR3 length equals 13 residues. The CDR3 is CASSPGRQETQYF. Here the CDR3 DNA reads TGTGCCAGCAGCCCGGGGAGACAAGAGACCCAGTACTTC.

The rearrangement uses TRBV6-1 and TRBJ2-6; TRBD1 aligns across 12 bases. V gave up 2 bases and J gave up 1 base; unmatched junction bases: 3. The length of the CDR3 is 18 residues. The germline gives CDR1 MNHNS, CDR2 SASEGT. The CDR3 coding sequence is TGTGCCAGCAGTGAACAGGGACAGGGGGCGTCTGGGGCCAACGTCCTGACTTTC. Translation: CASSEQGQGASGANVLTF.

This clone was seen only a few times. The chain combines TRBV7-2 with TRBJ2-1, with TRBD2 as a possible D gene (5 bases). Germline loops: CDR1 SGHTA, CDR2 FQGNSA. This CDR3 contains 12 residues. Trimming took off 5 bases at V and 9 bases at J, with 11 bases between the two ends. The CDR3 reads CASSPGGGEQFF. The CDR3 DNA sequence: TGTGCCAGCAGCCCCGGAGGCGGTGAGCAGTTCTTC.

In its sample, this clone was seen a few times. The chain uses TRBV7-9 and TRBJ2-1, with D possibly called TRBD1 or TRBD2 (5 bases each). Trimming took off 1 base at V and 15 bases at J, with 10 bases between the two ends. There are 11 residues in the CDR3. Germline V gene data show CDR1 as SEHNR and CDR2 as FQNEAQ (reference sequence). The CDR3 sequence: CASSLGPGPFF. The CDR3 DNA reads TGTGCCAGCAGCTTAGGTCCGGGACCGTTCTTC.

The table lists this clone with a few counts. This specimen includes other DNA sequences encoding the same CDR3. The chain carries TRBV6-6 and TRBJ2-2, with unresolved D. Trimming took off 5 bases at V and 1 base at J, with 2 bases between the two ends. Germline V lookup: CDR1 MNHNY, CDR2 SVGAGI (reference sequence). CDR3 length: 12 residues. CDR3 nucleotides: TGTGCCAGCAGTCTGAACACCGGGGAGCTGTTTTTT. It is translated as CASSLNTGELFF.

This clone has only a few counts. The rearrangement joins TRBV15 to TRBJ2-2; D remains unclear. The CDR3 spans 15 residues. V lost 2 bases, J lost 4 bases, and 11 bases lay in between. Germline CDR1 and CDR2: LNHNV and YYDKDF (reference sequence). The CDR3 nucleotides are TGTGCCACCAGCAGAAACCGACTGTCCACCGGGGAGCTGTTTTTT. Translated, it gives CATSRNRLSTGELFF. Full variable domain (remainder filled in from reference TRBV15 and TRBJ2-2): DAMVIQNPRYQVTQFGKPVTLSCSQTLNHNVMYWYQQKSSQAPKLLFHYYDKDFNNEADTPDNFQSRRPNTSFCFLDIRSPGLGDTAMYLCATSRNRLSTGELFFGEGSRLTVL.

CDR3 protein: CAWSVGGSSSYEQYF. In DNA, the CDR3 is TGTGCCTGGAGTGTAGGCGGATCGAGCTCCTACGAGCAGTACTTC. The genes are TRBV30 and TRBJ2-7, with unresolved D. The CDR3 contains 15 residues. Germline lookup yields CDR1 GTSNPN and CDR2 SVGIG (reference sequence). Trimming pared 0 bases from V and 0 bases from J, leaving 12 bases between.

This chain joins TRBV28 and TRBJ2-5, with a weak D call TRBD2 (5 bases). The V and J ends lost 7 bases and 0 bases respectively, with 12 bases between them. CDR1 MDHEN and CDR2 SYDVKM come from the germline V gene. CDR3 length equals 14 residues. DNA for the CDR3: TGTGCCAGCACCCTGGGAGTCCACCAAGAGACCCAGTACTTC. Its protein product is CASTLGVHQETQYF. Using reference TRBV28 and TRBJ2-5 for the parts outside the CDR3, the full variable domain is DVKVTQSSRYLVKRTGEKVFLECVQDMDHENMFWYRQDPGLGLRLIYFSYDVKMKEKGDIPEGYSVSREKKERFSLILESASTNQTSMYLCASTLGVHQETQYFGPGTRLLVL.

V and J are TRBV2 and TRBJ1-1; a weak D match, TRBD1 (5 bases). Germline V CDR1 and CDR2: SNHLY, FYNNEI. The CDR3 spans 13 residues. V lost 7 bases and J 1 base, leaving 10 bases between the germline ends. CDR3 region: CASTWDENTEAFF. The DNA of the CDR3 is TGTGCCAGCACCTGGGACGAGAACACTGAAGCTTTCTTT. Together with reference TRBV2 and TRBJ1-1, the CDR3 gives the full variable domain: EPEVTQTPSHQVTQMGQEVILRCVPISNHLYFYWYRQILGQKVEFLVSFYNNEISEKSEIFDDQFSVERPDGSNFTLKIRSTKLEDSAMYFCASTWDENTEAFFGQGTRLTVV.

The rearrangement links TRBV2 to TRBJ2-2; 8 nucleotides agree with TRBD1. Germline V lookup: CDR1 SNHLY, CDR2 FYNNEI. The V and J ends lost 4 bases and 1 base, in that order; junction bases with no gene match: 2. CDR3 length: 15 amino acids. Written as DNA, the CDR3 is TGTGCCAGCAGTGCGGGGACAGGGAACACCGGGGAGCTGTTTTTT. This translates into CASSAGTGNTGELFF.

The rearrangement links TRBV5-6 to TRBJ2-1; 10 nucleotides agree with TRBD2. V lost 3 bases and J lost 3; bases outside the gene matches: 6. The CDR3 is made up of 16 amino acids. Germline V lookup: CDR1 SGHDT, CDR2 YYEEEE. The CDR3 region is CASSWTSGPFYNEQFF. DNA of the CDR3: TGTGCCAGCAGCTGGACTAGCGGACCATTCTACAATGAGCAGTTCTTC. Drawing the rest from reference TRBV5-6 and TRBJ2-1, the complete variable domain is DAGVTQSPTHLIKTRGQQVTLRCSPKSGHDTVSWYQQALGQGPQFIFQYYEEEERQRGNFPDRFSGHQFPNYSSELNVNALLLGDSALYLCASSWTSGPFYNEQFFGPGTRLTVL.

In its sample, this clone was seen once. The genes are TRBV15 and TRBJ2-7; the match to TRBD2 covers 10 bases. Germline V gene lookup returns CDR1 LNHNV and CDR2 YYDKDF (reference sequence). The CDR3 loop spans 16 amino acids. V lost 0 bases, J lost 3 bases, and 5 bases stayed unmatched. The chain's CDR3 is CATSRDRLAGVYEQYF. CDR3 in DNA: TGTGCCACCAGCAGAGATCGGCTAGCGGGAGTCTACGAGCAGTACTTC.

The J gene is TRBJ2-3, the V gene TRBV4-3; perhaps TRBD1 as D (5 bases). This CDR3 spans 13 amino acids. The V gene's germline CDR1 is LGHNA and CDR2 YSLEER. Trimming shortened V by 4 bases and J by 9 bases, and 14 bases separated the two germline ends. The CDR3 bases are TGCGCCAGCAGCCCAGGGAACCTCGGAACGCAGTATTTT. This gives the protein CASSPGNLGTQYF.

This clone was found a few times. The chain carries TRBV5-1 and TRBJ2-7, with 7 bases lining up with TRBD1. The CDR3 totals 16 residues. The junction had 11 bases not matched to a gene; V was cut back by 5 bases and J by 0 bases. Germline loops: CDR1 SGHRS, CDR2 YFSETQ. The chain's CDR3 is CASSTQVTGSSYEQYF. CDR3 bases: TGCGCCAGCAGTACCCAAGTGACAGGGTCCTCCTACGAGCAGTACTTC.

This clone came up a few times. The CDR3 DNA follows: TGTGCCAGCAGTTGGGACAGGCCATCCTACAATGAGCAGTTCTTC. Its protein product is CASSWDRPSYNEQFF. The chain uses TRBV27 and TRBJ2-1, with 8 bases that match TRBD1. The CDR3 is 15 amino acids. With V trimmed by 4 bases and J by 1 base, 3 bases remained unmatched. Germline V gene data show CDR1 as MNHEY and CDR2 as SMNVEV (reference sequence).

The chain recombines TRBV6-1 with TRBJ2-4; D is possibly TRBD2 (6 bases). The germline gives CDR1 MNHNS, CDR2 SASEGT. Trimming took 4 bases from V and 1 from J, leaving 14 bases between them. The CDR3 is 16 amino acids. The CDR3 DNA reads TGTGCCAGCAGTGGGGGTCGGGAGTCTGCCAAAAACATTCAGTACTTC. This sequence encodes CASSGGRESAKNIQYF.

V gene TRBV14 combines with J gene TRBJ1-2, with D possibly being TRBD1 (5 bases). CDR3 size: 11 residues. Trimming took 2 bases from V and 10 from J, leaving 8 bases between them. CDR1 and CDR2 (germline): SGHDN, FVKESK. CDR3 DNA sequence: TGTGCCAGCAGCCAACAGGGATTCTACACCTTC. As protein: CASSQQGFYTF.

This clone turned up a few times. The chain links TRBV9 to TRBJ2-1; TRBD2 aligns across 9 bases. This CDR3 has 15 residues. CDR1 and CDR2 from the germline V gene are SGDLS and YYNGEE. Unmatched junction bases numbered 8, after V lost 0 bases and J lost 10 bases. The CDR3 reads CASSVVAGDPGEQFF. The CDR3 DNA reads as TGTGCCAGCAGCGTAGTAGCGGGAGATCCCGGGGAGCAGTTCTTC.

V is TRBV30 and J is TRBJ1-3, with D hard to call. The CDR3 has 13 amino acids. Germline V gene sequence: CDR1 GTSNPN, CDR2 SVGIG (reference sequence). V lost 3 bases and J lost 4, with 10 bases in between. The CDR3 DNA is TGTGCCTGGAGACTGGCGGCAGGAAACACCATATATTTT. Translated: CAWRLAAGNTIYF.

The V call is TRBV5-1, the J call TRBJ1-2, with 12 bases aligning to TRBD1. CDR1 is SGHRS, CDR2 YFSETQ, per germline. The ends lost 4 bases at V and 7 bases at J; junction bases unmatched: 2. This CDR3 has 13 amino acids. CDR3 protein: CASSPGQGAGYTF. The CDR3 DNA follows: TGCGCCAGCAGCCCGGGACAGGGGGCTGGCTACACCTTC.

The chain employs TRBV19 and TRBJ2-7; tentatively, D is TRBD1 (6 bases). The V end was cut by 3 bases, the J end by 2 bases, with 8 bases between. CDR1 and CDR2 from the germline V gene are LNHDA and SQIVND (reference sequence). This CDR3 region has 13 residues. The CDR3 spells CASSITGPYEQYF. The CDR3 DNA follows: TGTGCCAGTAGTATTACAGGGCCCTACGAGCAGTACTTC. The whole variable domain, remainder taken from reference TRBV19 and TRBJ2-7, is DGGITQSPKYLFRKEGQNVTLSCEQNLNHDAMYWYRQDPGQGLRLIYYSQIVNDFQKGDIAEGYSVSREKKESFPLTVTSAQKNPTAFYLCASSITGPYEQYFGPGTRLTVT.

The chain couples TRBV6-6 to TRBJ2-1; no firm D call. The germline V and J ends were trimmed by 5 bases and 2 bases, with 7 bases remaining between them. CDR1 and CDR2 (germline): MNHNY, SVGAGI (reference sequence). The CDR3 loop spans 13 amino acids. In DNA form, the CDR3 reads TGTGCCAGCAGTGGTGACCCCTACAATGAGCAGTTCTTC. It codes for CASSGDPYNEQFF.

This clone appeared a few times. V is TRBV30 and J is TRBJ1-2, with 9 bases fitting TRBD1. The V and J ends lost 6 bases and 3 bases, in that order; junction bases with no gene match: 5. The CDR3 runs 13 residues. Germline V gene lookup returns CDR1 GTSNPN and CDR2 SVGIG (reference sequence). The CDR3 loop is CACSTGGHYGYTF. The CDR3 DNA is TGTGCCTGTTCGACAGGGGGACACTATGGCTACACCTTC.

V gene TRBV9 combines with J gene TRBJ2-3, with TRBD2 matching over 7 bases. The ends lost 0 bases at V and 2 bases at J; junction bases unmatched: 6. Germline V CDR1 and CDR2: SGDLS, YYNGEE. This CDR3 comprises 16 residues. As DNA, the CDR3 is TGTGCCAGCAGCGTAGGTGTCCGGGGGGACACAGATACGCAGTATTTT. Its protein product is CASSVGVRGDTDTQYF.

This chain links TRBV11-2 with TRBJ2-7; the D gene is possibly TRBD1 (6 bases). The CDR3 covers 14 residues. Trimming stripped 5 bases from V and 3 bases from J, with 14 bases between. Germline values: CDR1 SGHAT, CDR2 FQNNGV. CDR3 sequence reads: CASSGSIGGYEQYF. Written as DNA, the CDR3 is TGTGCCAGCAGCGGCTCAATAGGGGGCTACGAGCAGTACTTC.

This chain uses TRBV7-2 with TRBJ1-3; tentatively, D is TRBD1 (5 bases). Trimming took off 5 bases at V and 6 bases at J, with 23 bases between the two ends. This CDR3 has 17 residues. CDR1 SGHTA and CDR2 FQGNSA come from the germline V gene. Written as DNA, the CDR3 is TGTGCCAGCAGCCCCCGACAGCCCGAAAGGGGTGTAAACACCATATATTTT. The encoded protein is CASSPRQPERGVNTIYF.

This chain joins TRBV7-9 and TRBJ1-1, with no clear D. The V gene lost 3 bases and the J gene lost 0 bases, with 8 bases spanning the gap. This CDR3 is 14 amino acids long. The germline CDR1 and CDR2 sequences are SEHNR and FQNEAQ (reference sequence). The CDR3 protein is CASSFLTVNTEAFF. CDR3 DNA: TGTGCCAGCAGCTTTTTGACTGTGAACACTGAAGCTTTCTTT.